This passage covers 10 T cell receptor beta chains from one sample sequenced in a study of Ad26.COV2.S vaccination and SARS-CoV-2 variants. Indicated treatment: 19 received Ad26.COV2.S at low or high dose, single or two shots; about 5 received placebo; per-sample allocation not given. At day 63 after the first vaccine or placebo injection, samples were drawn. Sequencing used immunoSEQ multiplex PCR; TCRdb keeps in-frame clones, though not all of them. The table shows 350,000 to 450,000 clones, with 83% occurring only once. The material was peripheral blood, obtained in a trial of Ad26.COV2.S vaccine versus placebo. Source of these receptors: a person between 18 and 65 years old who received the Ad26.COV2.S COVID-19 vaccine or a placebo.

CDR3 region: CASSLIRAGRGTQYF. CDR3 DNA sequence: TGTGCCAGCAGTTTGATCAGGGCCGGCCGAGGGACCCAGTACTTC. The chain recombines TRBV28 with TRBJ2-5; weak D call: TRBD1 (5 bases). This CDR3 spans 15 amino acids. V shed 3 bases and J shed 7 bases, with 18 bases lying between them. Germline V gene sequence: CDR1 MDHEN, CDR2 SYDVKM.

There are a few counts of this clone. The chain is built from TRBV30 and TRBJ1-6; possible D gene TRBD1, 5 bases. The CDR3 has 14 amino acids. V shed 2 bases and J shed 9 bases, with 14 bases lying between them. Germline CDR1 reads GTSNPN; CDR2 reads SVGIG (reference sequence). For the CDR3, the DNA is TGTGCCTGGAGTCCGACAGCCGGGGGTTCACCCCTCCACTTT. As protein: CAWSPTAGGSPLHF.

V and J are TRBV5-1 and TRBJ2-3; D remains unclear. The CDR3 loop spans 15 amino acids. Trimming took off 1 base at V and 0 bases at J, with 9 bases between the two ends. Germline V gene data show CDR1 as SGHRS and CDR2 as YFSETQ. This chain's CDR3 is CASSLSGVSTDTQYF. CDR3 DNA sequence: TGCGCCAGCAGCTTGTCTGGGGTCAGCACAGATACGCAGTATTTT.

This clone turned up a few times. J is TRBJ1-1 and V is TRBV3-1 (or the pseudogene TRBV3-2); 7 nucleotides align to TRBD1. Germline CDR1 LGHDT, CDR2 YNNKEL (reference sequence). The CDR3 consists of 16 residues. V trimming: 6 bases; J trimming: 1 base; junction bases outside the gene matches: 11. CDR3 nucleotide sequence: TGTGCCAGCAGACCCTCCCGACAGGGATCGAACACTGAAGCTTTCTTT. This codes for CASRPSRQGSNTEAFF.

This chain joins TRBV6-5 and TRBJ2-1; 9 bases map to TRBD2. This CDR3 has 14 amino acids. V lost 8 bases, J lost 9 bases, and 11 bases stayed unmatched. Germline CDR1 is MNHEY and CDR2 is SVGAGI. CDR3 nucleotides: TGTGCCAGCCGTATGGTAGCGGGAGCCATTGAGCAGTTCTTC. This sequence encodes CASRMVAGAIEQFF.

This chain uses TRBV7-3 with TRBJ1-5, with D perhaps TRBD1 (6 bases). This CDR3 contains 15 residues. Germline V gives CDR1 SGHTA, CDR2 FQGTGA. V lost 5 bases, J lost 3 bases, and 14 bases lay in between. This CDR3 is CASSPTGADNQPQHF. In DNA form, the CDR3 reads TGTGCCAGCAGCCCGACGGGGGCTGACAATCAGCCCCAGCATTTT.

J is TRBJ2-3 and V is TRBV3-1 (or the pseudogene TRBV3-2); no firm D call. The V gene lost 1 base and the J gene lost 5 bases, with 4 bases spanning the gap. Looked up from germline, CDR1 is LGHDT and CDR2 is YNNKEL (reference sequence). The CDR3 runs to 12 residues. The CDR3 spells CASSQGKDTQYF. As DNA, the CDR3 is TGTGCCAGCAGCCAAGGGAAAGATACGCAGTATTTT.

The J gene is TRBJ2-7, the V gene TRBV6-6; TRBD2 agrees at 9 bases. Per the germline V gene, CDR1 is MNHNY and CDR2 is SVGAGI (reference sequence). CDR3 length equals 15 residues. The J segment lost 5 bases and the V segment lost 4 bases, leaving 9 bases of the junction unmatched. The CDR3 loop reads CASSSAGGRVDEQYF. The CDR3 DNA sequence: TGTGCCAGCAGTTCCGCGGGAGGGCGGGTCGACGAGCAGTACTTC.

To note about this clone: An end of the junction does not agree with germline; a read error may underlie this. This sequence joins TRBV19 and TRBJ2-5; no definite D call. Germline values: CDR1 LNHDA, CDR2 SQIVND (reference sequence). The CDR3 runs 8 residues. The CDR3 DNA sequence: TGTGCCAGTAGTATCAGACACTTC. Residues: CASSIRHF.

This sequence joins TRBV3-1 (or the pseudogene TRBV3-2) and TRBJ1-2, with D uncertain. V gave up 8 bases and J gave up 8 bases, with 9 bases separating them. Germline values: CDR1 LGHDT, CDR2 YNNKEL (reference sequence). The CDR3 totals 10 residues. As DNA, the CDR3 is TGTGCCAGCTTTCGGGTCGGCTACACCTTC. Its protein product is CASFRVGYTF.